Listed here are 14 T cell receptor beta chains from one sample, sequenced in a study of cytomegalovirus exposure and HLA in healthy donors. The primer mix had 60 Vbeta and 13 Jbeta primers. Here immunoSEQ multiplex PCR was the method, and the copy in TCRdb shows in-frame clones only, minus some. The sample carries 100,000 to 130,000 clones, 74% recorded once. Input material: PBMCs. These receptor sequences come from a woman aged 40 to 50 in good health and CMV-seropositive.

This clone was picked up a small number of times. The chain carries TRBV5-4 and TRBJ1-2, with D unresolved. Deletions cut 4 bases from V and 6 bases from J, with 13 bases between. CDR3 length: 13 amino acids. Germline-derived CDR1 and CDR2 are SGHNT and YYREEE (reference sequence). In nucleotides, the CDR3 is TGTGCCAGCAGCAACCCTATGGAGGATGGCTACACCTTC. The encoded protein is CASSNPMEDGYTF.

This chain's CDR3 is CASSLHSGGAGETQYF. Here the CDR3 DNA reads TGTGCCAGCAGCCTCCATAGCGGGGGGGCCGGGGAGACCCAGTACTTC. The rearrangement links TRBV9 to TRBJ2-5; the match to TRBD2 covers 11 bases. CDR1 is SGDLS and CDR2 is YYNGEE in the germline V gene. After removal of 4 bases from V and 5 bases from J, the junction contained 10 bases not matched to a gene. This CDR3 region has 16 residues.

The gene calls are TRBV29-1 and TRBJ1-2, with D hard to call. The CDR3 is made up of 11 amino acids. Between the trimmed V and J ends, which lost 4 bases and 8 bases, there was a span of 11 bases. Germline loops: CDR1 SQVTM, CDR2 ANQGSEA. CDR3 amino acids: CSVVHFEGYTF. Written as DNA, the CDR3 is TGCAGCGTTGTACATTTTGAAGGCTACACCTTC.

This chain links TRBV5-6 with TRBJ2-5, with D maybe TRBD2 (6 bases). The CDR3 covers 16 residues. Germline CDR1 SGHDT, CDR2 YYEEEE. V lost 6 bases to trimming and J lost 3 bases, with 21 bases between them. As DNA, the CDR3 is TGTGCCAGCATCCCTGGAGGGCCAGGACCAGAAGAGACCCAGTACTTC. It is translated as CASIPGGPGPEETQYF.

Details on this clone: This sample includes further DNA sequences coding for the same CDR3. This rearrangement joins TRBV30 to TRBJ1-3; perhaps TRBD1 as D (5 bases). V lost 4 bases to trimming and J lost 2 bases, with 9 bases between them. The CDR3 covers 13 residues. The germline gives CDR1 GTSNPN, CDR2 SVGIG (reference sequence). The CDR3 DNA sequence: TGTGCCTGGAAGAAAGGGGCTGGAAACACCATATATTTT. It specifies CAWKKGAGNTIYF.

The chain is built from TRBV4-1 and TRBJ2-3; the match to TRBD2 covers 14 bases. The CDR3 extends over 18 amino acids. The ends lost 9 bases at V and 2 bases at J; junction bases unmatched: 13. Per the germline V gene, CDR1 is MGHRA and CDR2 is YSYEKL. The CDR3 sequence: CASRRGTSGGRYTDTQYF. The CDR3, as DNA: TGCGCCAGTCGGAGGGGGACTAGCGGGGGCCGGTACACAGATACGCAGTATTTT.

This clone has a single count. This chain links TRBV5-1 with TRBJ1-1; 9 positions match TRBD1. V lost 4 bases, J lost 1 base, and 5 bases stayed unmatched. Germline CDR1 and CDR2: SGHRS and YFSETQ. This CDR3 region has 15 residues. CDR3 coding DNA: TGCGCCAGCAGCCTACAGGGGGCTCAGAACACTGAAGCTTTCTTT. This translates into CASSLQGAQNTEAFF.

The DNA for the CDR3 is TGTGCCAGCAGCAGGGGACAGTACTACGAGCAGTACTTC. Translation: CASSRGQYYEQYF. The chain has TRBV5-6 and TRBJ2-7, with 7 positions matching TRBD1. From germline, CDR1 is SGHDT and CDR2 YYEEEE. This CDR3 is built from 13 residues. The J segment lost 3 bases and the V segment lost 4 bases, leaving 4 bases of the junction unmatched.

J is TRBJ1-2 and V is TRBV18; D not resolved. This CDR3 spans 16 amino acids. With 3 bases removed from V and 0 bases from J, the gap between germline ends came to 14 bases. Germline V CDR1 and CDR2: KGHSH, LQKENI. CDR3 nucleotides: TGTGCCAGCTCACCGAATGAGAGGGCCACTAACTATGGCTACACCTTC. Translated, it gives CASSPNERATNYGYTF.

This chain links TRBV30 with TRBJ1-5, with D unresolved. V lost 6 bases and J 0 bases, leaving 6 bases between the germline ends. CDR3 length: 12 residues. Germline V lookup: CDR1 GTSNPN, CDR2 SVGIG (reference sequence). CDR3 nucleotide sequence: TGTGCCTGCCAGGCTAGCAATCAGCCCCAGCATTTT. The encoded protein is CACQASNQPQHF.

This rearrangement joins TRBV28 to TRBJ1-1; 7 bases align to TRBD1. After removal of 5 bases from V and 1 base from J, the junction contained 13 bases not matched to a gene. In germline, CDR1 is MDHEN, CDR2 SYDVKM. The CDR3 extends over 17 amino acids. As DNA, the CDR3 is TGTGCCAGCAGTGGAGCCCTACAGGGGCGGGGGAACACTGAAGCTTTCTTT. Its protein is CASSGALQGRGNTEAFF.

V gene TRBV19 combines with J gene TRBJ2-7; 8 bases fit TRBD2. The CDR3 runs 14 residues. In germline, CDR1 is LNHDA, CDR2 SQIVND (reference sequence). V was pared by 6 bases and J by 1 base, with 5 bases of the junction left unmatched. CDR3 DNA: TGTGCCAGTAGAGGCGGGGGGCTTTCCTACGAGCAGTACTTC. This translates into CASRGGGLSYEQYF.

V usage is TRBV19 and J usage is TRBJ2-7, with D maybe TRBD2 (6 bases). The V gene lost 8 bases and the J gene lost 5 bases, with 13 bases spanning the gap. Germline CDR1 LNHDA, CDR2 SQIVND (reference sequence). The length of the CDR3 is 12 residues. The CDR3 is CASGTGENEQYF. The CDR3 DNA is TGTGCCAGTGGTACGGGGGAGAACGAGCAGTACTTC.

The DNA of the CDR3 is TGTGCCAGCAGCTTACAGGCCATGAACACTGAAGCTTTCTTT. The encoded protein is CASSLQAMNTEAFF. The chain employs TRBV7-2 and TRBJ1-1; no definite D call. V was trimmed by 2 bases and J by 0 bases, leaving 7 bases between them. The germline V gene has CDR1 SGHTA and CDR2 FQGNSA. The CDR3 spans 14 residues.